Sequencing of this TCR beta chain was carried out in a study of blood T cell repertoires in COVID-19. This clone appeared once. Sequencing used immunoSEQ multiplex PCR; TCRdb keeps in-frame clones, though not all of them. The sample has roughly 120,000 clones, roughly 81% seen once; the top ten hold over 1.2%. With 1 base clipped from V and 3 bases from J, the junction kept 7 bases outside the gene matches. This CDR3 contains 16 residues. The germline V gene has CDR1 LGHNT and CDR2 FRNRAP. Source material: peripheral blood. The source is a man aged 35 to 55 with acute or convalescent COVID-19. This chain joins TRBV12-5 and TRBJ1-1; 8 bases are a match to TRBD1. The CDR3 bases are TGTGCTAGTGGTTTGGAAACAGGGGGGCCGGACACTGAAGCTTTCTTT. It codes for CASGLETGGPDTEAFF.